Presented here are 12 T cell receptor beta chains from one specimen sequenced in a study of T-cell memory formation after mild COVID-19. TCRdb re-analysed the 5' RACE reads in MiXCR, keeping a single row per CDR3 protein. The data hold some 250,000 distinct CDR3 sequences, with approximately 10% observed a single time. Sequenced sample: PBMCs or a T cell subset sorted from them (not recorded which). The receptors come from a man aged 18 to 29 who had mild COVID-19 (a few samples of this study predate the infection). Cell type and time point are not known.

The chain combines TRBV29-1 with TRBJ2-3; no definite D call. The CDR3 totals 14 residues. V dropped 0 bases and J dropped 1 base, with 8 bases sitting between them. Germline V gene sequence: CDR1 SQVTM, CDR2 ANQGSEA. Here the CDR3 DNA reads TGCAGCGTTGAAGATCGGGCAGGCACAGATACGCAGTATTTT. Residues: CSVEDRAGTDTQYF.

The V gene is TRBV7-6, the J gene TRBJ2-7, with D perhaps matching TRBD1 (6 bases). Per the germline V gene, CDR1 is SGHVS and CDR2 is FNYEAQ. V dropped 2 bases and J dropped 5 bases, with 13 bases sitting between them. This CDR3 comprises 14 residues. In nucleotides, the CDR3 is TGTGCCAGCAGCTTATGGCAGGGGATGGACGAGCAGTACGTC. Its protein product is CASSLWQGMDEQYV.

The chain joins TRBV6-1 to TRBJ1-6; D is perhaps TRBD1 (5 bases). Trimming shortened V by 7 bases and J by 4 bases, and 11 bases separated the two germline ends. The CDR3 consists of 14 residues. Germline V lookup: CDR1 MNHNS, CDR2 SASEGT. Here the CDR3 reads CASIERQYNSPLHF. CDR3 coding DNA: TGTGCCAGCATCGAACGACAGTATAATTCACCCCTCCACTTT.

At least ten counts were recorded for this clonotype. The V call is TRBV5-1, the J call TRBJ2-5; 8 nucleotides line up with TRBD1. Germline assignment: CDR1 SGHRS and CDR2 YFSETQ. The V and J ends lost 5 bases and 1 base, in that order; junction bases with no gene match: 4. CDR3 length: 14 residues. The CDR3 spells CASSPGTGQETQYF. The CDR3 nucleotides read TGCGCCAGCAGTCCTGGGACAGGCCAAGAGACCCAGTACTTC.

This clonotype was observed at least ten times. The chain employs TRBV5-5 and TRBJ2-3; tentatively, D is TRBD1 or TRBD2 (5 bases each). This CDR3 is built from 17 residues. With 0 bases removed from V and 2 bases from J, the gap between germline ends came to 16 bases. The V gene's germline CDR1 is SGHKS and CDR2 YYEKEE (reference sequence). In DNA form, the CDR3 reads TGTGCCAGCAGCTTGGAACCTGGGACCATATACACAGATACGCAGTATTTT. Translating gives CASSLEPGTIYTDTQYF.

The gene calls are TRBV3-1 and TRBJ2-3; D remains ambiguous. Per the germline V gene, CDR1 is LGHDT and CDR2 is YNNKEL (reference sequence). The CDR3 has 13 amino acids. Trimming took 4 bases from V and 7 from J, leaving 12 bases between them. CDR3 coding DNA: TGTGCCAGCAGCCTTAGTACAGAACATACGCAGTATTTT. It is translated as CASSLSTEHTQYF.

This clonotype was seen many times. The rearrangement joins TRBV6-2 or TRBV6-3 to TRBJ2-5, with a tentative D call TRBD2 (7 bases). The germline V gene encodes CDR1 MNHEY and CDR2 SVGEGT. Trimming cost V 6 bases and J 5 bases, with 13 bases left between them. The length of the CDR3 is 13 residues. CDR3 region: CASRLQGGETQYF. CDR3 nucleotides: TGTGCCAGCAGACTACAGGGAGGGGAGACCCAGTACTTC.

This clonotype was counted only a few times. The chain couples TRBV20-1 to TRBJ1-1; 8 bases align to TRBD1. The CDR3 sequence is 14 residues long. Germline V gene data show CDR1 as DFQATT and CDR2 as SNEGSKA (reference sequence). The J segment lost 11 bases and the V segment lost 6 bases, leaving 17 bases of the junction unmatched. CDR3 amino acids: CSARSDRVVGDAFF. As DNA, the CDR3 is TGCAGTGCACGGTCGGACAGGGTAGTCGGGGACGCTTTCTTT.

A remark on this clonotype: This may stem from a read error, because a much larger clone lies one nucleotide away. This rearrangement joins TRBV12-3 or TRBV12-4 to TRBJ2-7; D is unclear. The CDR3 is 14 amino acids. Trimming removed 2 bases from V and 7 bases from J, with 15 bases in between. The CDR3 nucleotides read TGTGCCAGCAGTTTACAAGGGCAGCATGGAGAGCAGTACTTC. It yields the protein CASSLQGQHGEQYF.

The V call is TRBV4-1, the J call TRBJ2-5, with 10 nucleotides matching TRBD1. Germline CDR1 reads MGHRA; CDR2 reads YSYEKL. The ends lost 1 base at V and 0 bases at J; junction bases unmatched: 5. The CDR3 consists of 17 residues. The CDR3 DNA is TGCGCCAGCAGCCAAGTTACGGGACAGGGGCACCAAGAGACCCAGTACTTC. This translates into CASSQVTGQGHQETQYF.

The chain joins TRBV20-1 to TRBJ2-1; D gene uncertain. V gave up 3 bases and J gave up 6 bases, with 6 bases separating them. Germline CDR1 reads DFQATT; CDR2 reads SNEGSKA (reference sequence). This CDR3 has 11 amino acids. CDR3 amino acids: CSARGSNEQFF. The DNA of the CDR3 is TGCAGTGCTAGGGGCTCCAATGAGCAGTTCTTC.

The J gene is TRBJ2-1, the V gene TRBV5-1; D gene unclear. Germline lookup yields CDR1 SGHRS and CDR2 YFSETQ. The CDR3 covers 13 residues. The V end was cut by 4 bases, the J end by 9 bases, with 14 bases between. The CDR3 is CASSPLIESEQFF. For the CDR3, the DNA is TGCGCCAGCAGCCCGCTGATTGAGAGTGAGCAGTTCTTC. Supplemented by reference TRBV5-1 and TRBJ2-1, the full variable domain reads KAGVTQTPRYLIKTRGQQVTLSCSPISGHRSVSWYQQTPGQGLQFLFEYFSETQRNKGNFPGRFSGRQFSNSRSEMNVSTLELGDSALYLCASSPLIESEQFFGPGTRLTVL.